This T cell receptor (beta chain) is drawn from a study of T-cell reconstitution after alpha-beta-depleted transplantation in children. This clonotype was observed a handful of times. Germline CDR1 MNHNS, CDR2 SASEGT. V was clipped by 8 bases and J by 1 base; unmatched bases: 7. This CDR3 contains 16 residues. Construction of the TCRbeta library involved unique molecular identifiers. Via MiXCR, TCRdb re-called the PCR reads, giving one row per CDR3 protein. The table lists some 300,000 distinct CDR3 sequences, over 9% of them singletons. The V and J genes are TRBV6-1 and TRBJ2-6; 8 nucleotides align to TRBD2. Sample: PBMCs, taken before TCRalphabeta/CD19-depleted stem cell transplant. The receptor was derived from a boy less than two years old with acute myeloid leukemia, due to receive a stem cell transplant. This chain's CDR3 is CASGTSGQSGANVLTF. In DNA form, the CDR3 reads TGTGCCAGCGGAACTAGCGGACAGTCTGGGGCCAACGTCCTGACTTTC.